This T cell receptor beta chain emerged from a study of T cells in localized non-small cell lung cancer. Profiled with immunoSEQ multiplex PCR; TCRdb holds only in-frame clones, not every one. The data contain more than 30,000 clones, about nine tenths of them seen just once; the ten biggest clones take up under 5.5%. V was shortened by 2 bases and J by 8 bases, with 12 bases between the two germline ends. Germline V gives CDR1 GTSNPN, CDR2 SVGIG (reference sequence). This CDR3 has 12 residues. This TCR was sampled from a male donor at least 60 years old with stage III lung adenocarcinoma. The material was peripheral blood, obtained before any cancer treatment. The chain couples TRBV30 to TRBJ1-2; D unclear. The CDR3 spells CAWSRQSLGYTF. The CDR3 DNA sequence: TGTGCCTGGAGTCGCCAGTCCTTGGGCTACACCTTC. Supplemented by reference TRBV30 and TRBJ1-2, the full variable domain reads SQTIHQWPATLVQPVGSPLSLECTVEGTSNPNLYWYRQAAGRGLQLLFYSVGIGQISSEVPQNLSASRPQDRQFILSSKKLLLSDSGFYLCAWSRQSLGYTFGSGTRLTVV.